This T cell receptor beta chain was identified in a study of T cell repertoires in cytomegalovirus infection. Whole-study context: From public TCR beta signatures came an indication of both CMV infection and matching HLA type.

Findings and limits, study-wide: HLA-C-restricted CMV clonotypes gave the most frequent clonotype in two of eight donors.

The CDR3 length is 15 residues. CDR1 and CDR2 (germline): SGHTA, FQGNSA. V was shortened by 3 bases and J by 4 bases, with 14 bases between the two germline ends. This clonotype was observed many times. Antigen: not known. One entry per CDR3 protein results from TCRdb running MiXCR on the reads. The sample comprises more than 250,000 distinct CDR3 sequences, around a quarter of which are singletons, and approximately 12% rests with the top ten. The receptor was isolated from a human donor in good health (CMV status not recorded). Some clones in this sample may be carry-over from other donors' samples. This chain joins TRBV7-2 and TRBJ2-3; D remains ambiguous. The sample was cultured PBMCs, taken from culture after CMV antigen stimulation. CDR3 sequence: CASSFARGGADTQYF. CDR3 DNA: TGTGCCAGCAGCTTCGCTCGAGGTGGAGCAGATACGCAGTATTTT.